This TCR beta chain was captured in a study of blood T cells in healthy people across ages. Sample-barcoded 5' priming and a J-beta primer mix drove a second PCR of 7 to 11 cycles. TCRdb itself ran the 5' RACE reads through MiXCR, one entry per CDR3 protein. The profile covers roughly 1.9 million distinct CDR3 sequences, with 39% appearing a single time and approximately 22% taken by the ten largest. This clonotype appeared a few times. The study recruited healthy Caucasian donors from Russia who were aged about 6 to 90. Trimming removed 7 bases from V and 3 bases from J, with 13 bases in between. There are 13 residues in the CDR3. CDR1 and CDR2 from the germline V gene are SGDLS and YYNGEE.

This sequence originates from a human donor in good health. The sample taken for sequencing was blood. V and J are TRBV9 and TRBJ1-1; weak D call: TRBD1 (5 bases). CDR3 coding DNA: TGTGCCAGCGGAGGGGCACGGGACACTGAAGCTTTCTTT. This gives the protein CASGGARDTEAFF.